This T cell receptor beta chain originates from a study of blood T cell repertoires in COVID-19 (dated by TCRdb to 2020 to 2021). As for the study more broadly: Samples from collaborators originated in the United States, Italy and Spain and spanned both the acute and convalescent phases of COVID-19. The material from the prospective study consisted of cDNA or gDNA derived from T cells, B-cell-depleted T cells, or PBMCs. Subjects who had been exposed to COVID-19, were actively infected with it, or had recovered from it provided the deeply sampled blood TCRbeta repertoires that made up the dataset. The repertoires were released in a freely available public database intended as a resource for research on the immune response to SARS-CoV-2. Samples were obtained from the ongoing ImmuneRACE study (first 160 participants) and from 1,000 to 1,500 subjects provided by 6 global collaborators. The sample metadata nearly always contained a de-identified subject ID, COVID-19 status, age in years and sex. Where available, HLA class I and class II types were obtained from metadata supplied by the sample provider rather than from assay-based typing. Findings and caveats that apply to the study as a whole: Clinical and demographic metadata were provided uncurated, with the amount varying by source and participant.

Spanning cysteine to phenylalanine, the CDR3 consists of 16 amino acids. The retained sequence is limited to the CDR3, 48 bases, with the frame set at the first base. The germline V gene encodes CDR1 MNHEY and CDR2 SMNVEV (reference sequence). V gives up 5 bases and J gives up 2 bases, and the segment between their germline ends measures 16 bases. In the prospective study, participants were roughly 18 to 95 years old, resided in 25 or so geographic areas of the United States, and were enrolled through a virtual design. Cohort assignment in the prospective study relied on participant-reported clinical history from a screening survey and a study questionnaire. A participant counted as exposed if, within 2 weeks of entering the study, that participant had been in contact with someone who had a PCR-confirmed or clinician-diagnosed COVID-19 case. In the prospective study, whole blood, serum and a nasopharyngeal or oropharyngeal swab were collected from each participant by mobile phlebotomists. Additional blood draws and questionnaires over a 2-month period could optionally be provided by prospective study participants. Blood samples from the prospective study were shipped frozen or at room temperature prior to DNA extraction.

The immunoSEQ Assay, a bias-controlled multiplex PCR, was used to amplify TCRbeta CDR3 regions from genomic DNA. Per the source publication's procedure: Within the assay, amplification of reference gene primers was used to estimate how many nucleated cells each sample contained. To quantify the absolute abundance of each unique TCRbeta CDR3 rearrangement, sequence reads were collapsed and filtered. For each sample, productive Simpson clonality was calculated as the square root of Simpson's diversity index over productive rearrangements. TCRdb stores this immuneACCESS table with in-frame sequences only. Part of the clones is absent; in the studies checked, under half of the shortfall reflects unresolved V genes, and no reason is known for the rest. D and trimming come from the DNA, and the V and J calls and clone size come from that table. Recorded for this sample are about 150,000 clones; around 90% of them occurred a single time. Approximately 3.7% of the sample is taken by the ten largest.

Concerning this clone itself: The antigen it recognizes is unknown. No base quality values were provided; no much bigger clone lies one nucleotide off.

The chain joins TRBV27 to TRBJ2-4, with TRBD2 perhaps the D gene, on 6 matching bases. The source material was PBMCs or T cells enriched from blood (not recorded which). This TCR came from a middle-aged woman who had been exposed to COVID-19. The CDR3 reads as follows: CASSPDLGGTKNIQYF. The DNA reads as follows: TGTGCCAGCAGTCCGGACCTCGGGGGTACCAAAAACATTCAGTACTTC.